Below, 9 T cell receptor beta chains from the same sample are listed, as sequenced in a study of blood T cell repertoires in COVID-19. Libraries were prepared by immunoSEQ multiplex PCR; TCRdb keeps only in-frame clonotypes and omits some of them. The sample records tens of thousands of clones, less than 85% being singletons. The source material was peripheral blood. The receptors were gathered from a woman of 80 years or more with acute or convalescent COVID-19.

The chain has TRBV18 and TRBJ1-2; maybe TRBD1 (5 bases). Germline V lookup: CDR1 KGHSH, CDR2 LQKENI. Trimming left V 6 bases short and J 14 bases short, with 25 bases between. The CDR3 is made up of 14 amino acids. CDR3 in amino acids: CASSPGAFGGIWTF. As DNA, the CDR3 is TGTGCCAGCTCCCCCGGCGCCTTCGGGGGAATTTGGACCTTC.

Comment on this clone: Other DNA sequences in the sample encode the same CDR3. The rearrangement joins TRBV6-5 to TRBJ1-1, with D possibly TRBD1 on 6 matching bases. Germline assignment: CDR1 MNHEY and CDR2 SVGAGI. The CDR3 sequence is 11 residues long. V was pared by 6 bases and J by 5 bases, with 7 bases between. The CDR3 reads CASRRGTEAFF. CDR3 coding DNA: TGTGCCAGCAGAAGGGGGACTGAAGCTTTCTTT.

The chain combines TRBV12-3 or TRBV12-4 with TRBJ1-2; D is uncertain. Deletions cut 6 bases from V and 3 bases from J, with 11 bases between. The CDR3 is 13 amino acids. CDR3 sequence: CASSQTGYYGYTF. As DNA, the CDR3 is TGTGCCAGCAGCCAGACGGGGTACTATGGCTACACCTTC.

This chain connects TRBV27 to TRBJ1-6; D perhaps matches TRBD1 (6 bases). Per germline, CDR1 MNHEY and CDR2 SMNVEV (reference sequence). This CDR3 is 13 amino acids long. V was shortened by 6 bases and J by 5 bases, with 8 bases between the two germline ends. The CDR3 DNA reads as TGTGCCAGCAGAACAGGGAATAATTCACCCCTCCACTTT. Encoded protein: CASRTGNNSPLHF.

The chain is built from TRBV5-1 and TRBJ1-4; D is ambiguous. Germline lookup yields CDR1 SGHRS and CDR2 YFSETQ. V dropped 1 base and J dropped 1 base, with 8 bases sitting between them. CDR3 size: 15 residues. This CDR3 is CASSLSVGTNEKLFF. DNA of the CDR3: TGCGCCAGCAGCTTGAGCGTGGGAACTAATGAAAAACTGTTTTTT.

This chain links TRBV9 with TRBJ2-7; 10 bases agree with TRBD2. Germline V gene sequence: CDR1 SGDLS, CDR2 YYNGEE. The V segment lost 1 base and the J segment 2 bases; nucleotides outside the gene matches: 6. The CDR3 totals 16 residues. CDR3 residues: CASSVNSLAGAYEQYF. CDR3 DNA sequence: TGTGCCAGCAGCGTAAATTCCCTAGCGGGGGCCTACGAGCAGTACTTC.

The chain links TRBV2 to TRBJ1-2; D is perhaps TRBD1 (5 bases). The germline V gene encodes CDR1 SNHLY and CDR2 FYNNEI. V lost 4 bases and J lost 1, with 13 bases in between. This CDR3 is 15 amino acids long. The CDR3 here is CASSGGSGGNYGYTF. The CDR3 DNA reads TGTGCCAGCAGTGGGGGCTCGGGGGGTAACTATGGCTACACCTTC.

The chain is built from TRBV6-1 and TRBJ2-1, with 13 nucleotides matching TRBD2. V shed 3 bases and J 5 bases; nucleotides not matched to a gene: 4. In germline, CDR1 is MNHNS, CDR2 SASEGT. This CDR3 is 16 amino acids long. In nucleotides, the CDR3 is TGTGCCAGCAGTGACCGACTAGCGGGAGGTAACAATGAGCAGTTCTTC. This sequence encodes CASSDRLAGGNNEQFF.

The J gene is TRBJ1-5, the V gene TRBV19; no definite D call. In germline, CDR1 is LNHDA, CDR2 SQIVND (reference sequence). Trimming cost V 5 bases and J 0 bases, with 8 bases left between them. This CDR3 is built from 14 residues. CDR3 region: CASSAHTSNQPQHF. CDR3 nucleotides: TGTGCCAGTAGTGCACACACTAGCAATCAGCCCCAGCATTTT. Full variable domain (rest looked up from reference TRBV19 and TRBJ1-5): DGGITQSPKYLFRKEGQNVTLSCEQNLNHDAMYWYRQDPGQGLRLIYYSQIVNDFQKGDIAEGYSVSREKKESFPLTVTSAQKNPTAFYLCASSAHTSNQPQHFGDGTRLSIL.